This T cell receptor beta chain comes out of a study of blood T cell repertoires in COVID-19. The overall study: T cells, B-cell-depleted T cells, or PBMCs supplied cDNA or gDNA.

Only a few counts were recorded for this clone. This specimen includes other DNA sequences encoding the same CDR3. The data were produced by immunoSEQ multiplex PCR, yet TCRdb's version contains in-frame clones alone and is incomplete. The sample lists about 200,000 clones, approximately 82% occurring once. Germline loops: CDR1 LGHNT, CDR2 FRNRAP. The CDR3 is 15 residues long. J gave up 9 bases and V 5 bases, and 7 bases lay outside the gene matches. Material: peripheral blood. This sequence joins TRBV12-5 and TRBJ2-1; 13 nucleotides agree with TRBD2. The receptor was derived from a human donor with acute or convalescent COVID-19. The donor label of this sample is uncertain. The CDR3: CASGPGLAGEGEQFF. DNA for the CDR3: TGTGCTAGTGGTCCCGGACTAGCGGGAGAGGGTGAGCAGTTCTTC.